This T cell receptor (beta chain) was retrieved from a study of Ad26.COV2.S vaccination and SARS-CoV-2 variants. Whole-study results and caveats: Participants given vaccine showed non-spike TCR breadth similar to that of placebo recipients. In vaccinated individuals, spike-specific CD8+ and CD4+ T cell responses reportedly displayed substantial breadth.

V was pared by 2 bases and J by 7 bases, with 6 bases between. In germline, CDR1 is LGHDT, CDR2 YNNKEL (reference sequence). This CDR3 spans 11 amino acids. The sample holds a few counts of this clone. The target antigen is unknown. Sequenced by immunoSEQ multiplex PCR; TCRdb stores in-frame clones only, minus some. The sample yields 430,000 or so clones, 75% to 95% seen once. The treatment here: roughly 20 received Ad26.COV2.S at low or high dose, single or two shots; five or six received placebo; per-sample allocation not given. Collection of the samples took place on day 63 after the first injection of vaccine or placebo. Vaccination employed an Ad26 vector expressing the Wuhan-strain SARS-CoV-2 spike.

This TCR was sampled from a person between 18 and 59 years old who received the Ad26.COV2.S COVID-19 vaccine or a placebo. The chain recombines TRBV3-1 (or the pseudogene TRBV3-2) with TRBJ2-7; no clear D. The sequences come from peripheral blood, collected in a trial of Ad26.COV2.S vaccine versus placebo. CDR3 bases: TGTGCCAGCAGCCAATGGCCGGAGCAGTACTTC. Protein: CASSQWPEQYF.